This T cell receptor (beta chain) emerged from a study of T cells in localized non-small cell lung cancer (TCRdb year 2020). Study-level background: T cell repertoires of 200 to 250 early-stage NSCLC patients were analyzed, with tumors being compared against uninvolved tumor-adjacent lungs. NSCLC patients had a mean age of roughly 66 years, and about 140 were male and over 85 female. The cohort comprised 236 treatment-naïve NSCLC patients with resected, localized lung tumors.

At diagnosis, peripheral blood, uninvolved tumor-adjacent lung and tumor were collected and were preserved as a mix of fresh-frozen and FFPE material. For TCR repertoire profiling, the blood samples were analyzed as peripheral blood mononuclear cells. Details on this clone: Its antigen has not been determined. Base-call qualities are not available, and no considerably larger clone is one nucleotide away.

The paper's findings and limits, for the study overall: A median of around 50 of the top 100 tumor clones turned up in the paired uninvolved adjacent lung, and 28 of those clones also ranked among the top 100 of that same adjacent lung. The highest T cell clonality was observed in uninvolved tumor-adjacent lung, where clonality exceeded that of tumor, suggesting that antigenic responses were more focused in uninvolved tumor-adjacent lung. Higher blood T cell density associated with longer overall survival, while higher adjacent-lung clonality associated with shorter survival. Because multi-region sequencing of the tumors was not done, intratumor heterogeneity could not be ruled out. Since the design was exploratory, TCR variables were selected using unadjusted p-values with no false-discovery rate correction.

The CDR3 starts with the cysteine, ends with the phenylalanine, and has 14 residues. Of all the DNA, just the CDR3 is kept, 42 bases in frame from base 1. The germline V gene yields SQVTM for CDR1 and ANQGSEA for CDR2. V and J are truncated by 3 bases and 4 bases respectively, leaving an intervening sequence of 13 bases. TCR beta CDR3 regions were sequenced from DNA using the immunoSEQ Assay. The paper's processing steps were these. T cell density was computed as TCR beta template counts normalized to usable DNA estimated by amplifying housekeeping genes. Richness was estimated using the preseqR package, with extrapolation to 400,000 templates for PBMC samples and to 120,000 templates for tissue samples. Clonality was defined as one minus Pielou's evenness. Tissue-enriched TCRs were identified by differential abundance testing using productive amino-acid clonotypes, minimum total count 5 and alpha 0.1. Repertoire overlap between compartments was quantified with the Jaccard Index and Morisita Overlap Index. GLIPH grouped TCR beta CDR3s together with public tetramer-defined viral CDR3s, and a viral motif had to include at least three viral sequences and show V-gene enrichment. Not all clones reach the TCRdb copy of this immuneACCESS table, which keeps in-frame sequences only. Checked studies attribute under half of the gap to unresolved V genes and leave the rest unexplained. V, J and clone size are those of that table, while D and trimming were read from the DNA. A total of around 78,000 clones appear in this sample, 80% of them only once. Roughly 9% of the sample rests with the top ten.

The source is a female donor of 60 years or more with stage I lung adenocarcinoma. The sequenced sample was peripheral blood, obtained before any cancer treatment. The rearrangement combines TRBV29-1 with TRBJ2-1, and possibly TRBD2, on 5 matching bases. The DNA sequence is as follows: TGCAGCGTTGAGGAGGACCTGTTTTACAATGAGCAGTTCTTC. This translates into CSVEEDLFYNEQFF.